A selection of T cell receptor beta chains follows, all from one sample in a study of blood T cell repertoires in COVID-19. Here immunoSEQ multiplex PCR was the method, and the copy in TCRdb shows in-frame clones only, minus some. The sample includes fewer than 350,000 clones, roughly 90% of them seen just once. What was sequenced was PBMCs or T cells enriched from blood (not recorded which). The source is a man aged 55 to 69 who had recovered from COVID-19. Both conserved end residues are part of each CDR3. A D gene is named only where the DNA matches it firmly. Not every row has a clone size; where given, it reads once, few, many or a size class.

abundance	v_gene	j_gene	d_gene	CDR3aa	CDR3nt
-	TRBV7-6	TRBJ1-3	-	CASSLSGNTIYF	TGTGCCAGCAGCTTAAGCGGAAACACCATATATTTT
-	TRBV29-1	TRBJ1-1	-	CSVDTGTSNTEAFF	TGCAGCGTCGATACCGGGACATCGAACACTGAAGCTTTCTTT
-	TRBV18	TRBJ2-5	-	CASSPLQSPETQYF	TGTGCCAGCTCACCATTACAGAGCCCTGAAACCCAGTACTTC
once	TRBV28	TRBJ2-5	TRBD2	CASITPRPSGTGETQYF	TGTGCCAGCATCACCCCGCGTCCTAGCGGGACGGGGGAGACCCAGTACTTC
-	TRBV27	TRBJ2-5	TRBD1	CASSHNRGQETQYF	TGTGCCAGCAGTCACAACAGGGGCCAAGAGACCCAGTACTTC
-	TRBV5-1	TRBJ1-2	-	CASRTGGDYGYTF	TGCGCCAGCAGAACGGGAGGTGACTATGGCTACACCTTC
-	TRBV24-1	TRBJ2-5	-	CATSALQGQETQYF	TGTGCCACCAGTGCATTACAGGGACAAGAGACCCAGTACTTC
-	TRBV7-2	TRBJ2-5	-	CASSLVTGKQETQYF	TGTGCCAGCAGCTTAGTTACAGGCAAACAAGAGACCCAGTACTTC
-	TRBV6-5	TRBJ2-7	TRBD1	CASSPDRGSSYEQYF	TGTGCCAGCAGCCCCGACAGGGGAAGCTCCTACGAGCAGTACTTC
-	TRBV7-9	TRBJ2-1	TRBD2	CASSLSAGEQFF	TGTGCCAGCAGCTTATCAGCGGGAGAGCAGTTCTTC
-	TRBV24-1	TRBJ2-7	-	CATSARGVAYEQYF	TGTGCCACCAGTGCCAGAGGAGTAGCCTACGAGCAGTACTTC
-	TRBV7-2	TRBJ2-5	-	CASSFSPPETQYF	TGTGCCAGCAGCTTTAGCCCCCCGGAGACCCAGTACTTC
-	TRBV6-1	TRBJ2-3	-	CASSEAPPGGPDTQYF	TGTGCCAGCAGTGAAGCGCCCCCTGGGGGCCCAGATACGCAGTATTTT
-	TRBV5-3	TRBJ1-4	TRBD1	CARSVRDRPPKLFF	TGTGCCAGAAGCGTCCGGGACAGGCCCCCAAAACTGTTTTTT
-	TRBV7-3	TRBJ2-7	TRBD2	CASSLIGGLAEPYEQYF	TGTGCCAGCAGCTTAATCGGTGGGCTAGCGGAGCCCTACGAGCAGTACTTC
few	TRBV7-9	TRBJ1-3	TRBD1	CASSSAGGLSGNTIYF	TGTGCCAGCAGCTCTGCAGGGGGCTTATCTGGAAACACCATATATTTT